This TCR beta chain was sequenced during a study of Graves' ophthalmopathy and Graves' hyperthyroidism. The study amplified TCR beta CDR3 regions using RNA transcripts. First-round RT-PCR relied on HTBI primers, and a second-round multiplex PCR came next. TCRdb used MiXCR to reprocess the multiplex PCR reads, holding one entry per CDR3 protein. The table has under 800,000 distinct CDR3 sequences, about 24% seen once; the top ten hold more than 5.5%. This clonotype was seen at least ten times. Trimming at V came to 3 bases and at J to 6 bases, leaving 9 bases not matched to a gene. Germline-derived CDR1 and CDR2 are DFQATT and SNEGSKA (reference sequence). This CDR3 is built from 14 residues.

The clonotype comes from a woman in her late teens or twenties with stable Graves' hyperthyroidism. Some clones in this sample may be carry-over from other donors' samples. Sequencing was carried out using peripheral blood. V is TRBV20-1 and J is TRBJ1-1; 8 nucleotides line up with TRBD1. The chain's CDR3 is CSARTPTGVSEAFF. The CDR3 nucleotides are TGCAGTGCTAGGACCCCGACAGGGGTGTCTGAAGCTTTCTTT.